These T cell receptor beta chains were read from a single sample in a study of T cell responses to AZD1222 COVID-19 vaccine. Generated by immunoSEQ multiplex PCR, the TCRdb table keeps only in-frame clones and is missing some. Among 160,000 or so clones listed, 92% were seen once. The sample consisted of peripheral blood, taken 28 days after the second AZD1222 dose. These receptors all come from an adult who received the AZD1222 COVID-19 vaccine. The CDR3 runs from the conserved cysteine through the conserved F or W. The order of the fields is CDR3 DNA, CDR3 protein, clone size, V gene, D gene, J gene. The D gene is left open where the match is weak. Clone size is given for some rows only: seen once, a few or many times, or a class if the clone is expanded.

CDR3 DNA: TGTGCCAGCAGCTTAGGTCTCGGCCAAGAGACCCAGTACTTC
CDR3 protein: CASSLGLGQETQYF
clone size: NA
V gene: TRBV11-2
D gene: NA
J gene: TRBJ2-5

CDR3 DNA: TGTGCCAGCACCGGGCTAGCGGGAAGGAACACCGGGGAGCTGTTTTTT
CDR3 protein: CASTGLAGRNTGELFF
clone size: NA
V gene: TRBV3-1/TRBV3-2
D gene: TRBD2
J gene: TRBJ2-2

CDR3 DNA: TGTGCCAGCAGCCCGGGACAAGGCGTAGGAGAAAAACTGTTTTTT
CDR3 protein: CASSPGQGVGEKLFF
clone size: NA
V gene: TRBV7-9
D gene: NA
J gene: TRBJ1-4

CDR3 DNA: TGTGCCAGCAGCGGCAGGGGGCCCTTAATCACTGAAGCTTTCTTT
CDR3 protein: CASSGRGPLITEAFF
clone size: NA
V gene: TRBV11-2
D gene: TRBD1
J gene: TRBJ1-1

CDR3 DNA: TGTGCCAGCAGTGACGGGACGCTCAACACTGAAGCTTTCTTT
CDR3 protein: CASSDGTLNTEAFF
clone size: NA
V gene: TRBV6-1
D gene: NA
J gene: TRBJ1-1

CDR3 DNA: TGTGCCACCAGCAGAGACAGCTTCTCTGGAAACACCATATATTTT
CDR3 protein: CATSRDSFSGNTIYF
clone size: NA
V gene: TRBV15
D gene: NA
J gene: TRBJ1-3

CDR3 DNA: TGTGCCAGCAGTCCCGGGACTCTGGGTACGCAGTATTTT
CDR3 protein: CASSPGTLGTQYF
clone size: NA
V gene: TRBV6-5
D gene: NA
J gene: TRBJ2-3

CDR3 DNA: TGTGCCAGCGGACAACAGGGGCTCTCTGGAAACACCATATATTTT
CDR3 protein: CASGQQGLSGNTIYF
clone size: NA
V gene: TRBV6-5
D gene: TRBD1
J gene: TRBJ1-3

CDR3 DNA: TGTGCCACCAGTGATTCATCGACAGGGGTGCTGTTTTTT
CDR3 protein: CATSDSSTGVLFF
clone size: NA
V gene: TRBV24-1
D gene: TRBD1
J gene: TRBJ2-2

CDR3 DNA: TGTGCCAGCAGCCCACAGGGGAACACTGAAGCTTTCTTT
CDR3 protein: CASSPQGNTEAFF
clone size: NA
V gene: TRBV7-6
D gene: NA
J gene: TRBJ1-1

CDR3 DNA: TGTGCCAGCTCACCACCGGGAGGGTACGAGCAGTACTTC
CDR3 protein: CASSPPGGYEQYF
clone size: NA
V gene: TRBV18
D gene: TRBD2
J gene: TRBJ2-7

CDR3 DNA: TGTGCCAGCAGCCAAGGCGGACTTCGTGGGGGCTACACCTTC
CDR3 protein: CASSQGGLRGGYTF
clone size: NA
V gene: TRBV3-1/TRBV3-2
D gene: NA
J gene: TRBJ1-2

CDR3 DNA: TGTGCCAGCAGTGACACGGGACAGGGTTACAATGAGCAGTTCTTC
CDR3 protein: CASSDTGQGYNEQFF
clone size: NA
V gene: TRBV6-4
D gene: TRBD1
J gene: TRBJ2-1

CDR3 DNA: TGTGCCAGCAGCTTCGCCGTCCGGGACAACTATGGCTACACCTTC
CDR3 protein: CASSFAVRDNYGYTF
clone size: NA
V gene: TRBV5-8
D gene: NA
J gene: TRBJ1-2

CDR3 DNA: TGTGCCATCAGTGACGGATACCAAGAGACCCAGTACTTC
CDR3 protein: CAISDGYQETQYF
clone size: NA
V gene: TRBV10-3
D gene: NA
J gene: TRBJ2-5

CDR3 DNA: TGTGCCAGCAGTTACTCTGGACAGGGGAACACTGAAGCTTTCTTT
CDR3 protein: CASSYSGQGNTEAFF
clone size: NA
V gene: TRBV6-5
D gene: TRBD1
J gene: TRBJ1-1

CDR3 DNA: TGTGCCAGTAGTGCAGAATCAGGACTAGCGGGGGCTCTGAATGAGCAGTTCTTC
CDR3 protein: CASSAESGLAGALNEQFF
clone size: NA
V gene: TRBV19
D gene: TRBD2
J gene: TRBJ2-1

CDR3 DNA: TGTGCCATCAGCGAGAGTGGGAGCACAGATACGCAGTATTTT
CDR3 protein: CAISESGSTDTQYF
clone size: NA
V gene: TRBV10-3
D gene: NA
J gene: TRBJ2-3

CDR3 DNA: TGTGCCAGCAGTGAAGCGACTAGCCGGTCCTACAATGAGCAGTTCTTC
CDR3 protein: CASSEATSRSYNEQFF
clone size: NA
V gene: TRBV6-1
D gene: TRBD2
J gene: TRBJ2-1

CDR3 DNA: TGCGCCAGCAGCCAAGAATTGCAGGGGGGCTATGGCTACACCTTC
CDR3 protein: CASSQELQGGYGYTF
clone size: NA
V gene: TRBV4-1
D gene: TRBD1
J gene: TRBJ1-2

CDR3 DNA: TGTGCCAGCAGTTCCCCTAGCGGGGGGGCCGGCAATGAGCAGTTCTTC
CDR3 protein: CASSSPSGGAGNEQFF
clone size: NA
V gene: TRBV27
D gene: TRBD2
J gene: TRBJ2-1

CDR3 DNA: TGTGCCAGCAACAGAAAACAGGGGGTGAACACTGAAGCTTTCTTT
CDR3 protein: CASNRKQGVNTEAFF
clone size: NA
V gene: TRBV6-5
D gene: TRBD1
J gene: TRBJ1-1

CDR3 DNA: TGTGCCAGCAGCTTAGGGGCCGGGGTAGCGGGGGGTGAGACCCAGTACTTC
CDR3 protein: CASSLGAGVAGGETQYF
clone size: NA
V gene: TRBV7-6
D gene: TRBD2
J gene: TRBJ2-5

CDR3 DNA: TGTGCCAGCCGGGACCTTAGCACAGATACGCAGTATTTT
CDR3 protein: CASRDLSTDTQYF
clone size: once
V gene: TRBV6-5
D gene: NA
J gene: TRBJ2-3

CDR3 DNA: TGTGCCAGCTCTACGGTGGGGGCGGTTAATTCACCCCTCCACTTT
CDR3 protein: CASSTVGAVNSPLHF
clone size: NA
V gene: TRBV18
D gene: NA
J gene: TRBJ1-6

CDR3 DNA: TGTGCCAGCACTGAGGAGACCCTTGGGGGCTACACCTTC
CDR3 protein: CASTEETLGGYTF
clone size: NA
V gene: TRBV2
D gene: NA
J gene: TRBJ1-2